Sequencing of this TCR beta chain was carried out in a study of shared clonotypes between healthy human individuals. General study results and limits: Four donors shared 4.5% to 6.5% of their naive CD4 clonotypes.

Worth noting for this clone: Its antigen is not identified.

The CDR3 extends over 14 amino acids. From germline, CDR1 is SGHAT and CDR2 FQNNGV. Trimming stripped 4 bases from V and 1 base from J, with 11 bases between. Using immunoSEQ multiplex PCR, the repertoire was profiled, and TCRdb retains in-frame clones only, with some absent. There are around 2.3 million clones in the sample; approximately 95% occur only once, and approximately 0.13% lies in the top ten. The receptor comes from a man aged 18 to 30 in good health. Sequenced material: naive CD4+ T cells sorted from blood. The subset was: CD45RA+ positively selected. The V and J genes are TRBV11-2 and TRBJ2-7; D remains unclear. The CDR3 DNA reads as TGTGCCAGCAGCTCCGACCGACGGTCCTACGAGCAGTACTTC. This codes for CASSSDRRSYEQYF.